The 16 T cell receptor beta chains below were found in one sample sequenced in a study of blood T cells in healthy people across ages. The use of a sample-barcoded 5' primer and a J-beta primer mix characterized a second PCR of roughly 7 to 11 cycles. TCRdb fed the 5' RACE reads into MiXCR, producing one record per CDR3 protein. The data contain 2 million or so distinct CDR3 sequences, about 50% of them singletons. The sample was blood. These TCRs come from a woman between 35 and 50 years old in good health.

This chain uses TRBV5-1 with TRBJ2-1; D gene ambiguous. The CDR3 length is 15 residues. Trimming took 4 bases from V and 0 from J, leaving 11 bases between them. CDR1 is SGHRS and CDR2 is YFSETQ in the germline V gene. CDR3 sequence (DNA): TGCGCCAGCAGCCCCTCACCGGGCTCCTACAATGAGCAGTTCTTC. This codes for CASSPSPGSYNEQFF.

The genes are TRBV24-1 and TRBJ2-1; TRBD1 is a possible D gene (6 bases). Trimming took off 5 bases at V and 8 bases at J, with 18 bases between the two ends. CDR3 length equals 15 residues. Germline V gene data show CDR1 as KGHDR and CDR2 as SFDVKD. CDR3 sequence: CATSAGRGTFDEQFF. The CDR3 bases are TGTGCCACCAGTGCCGGCAGGGGTACATTCGATGAGCAGTTCTTC.

The V gene is TRBV21-1, the J gene TRBJ1-5; the table's D call, TRBD1, has no DNA check behind it. TRBV21-1 is given as a pseudogene. CDR3 length: 16 residues. This chain's CDR3 is CASSTGQGASNQPQHF. The CDR3 DNA reads TGTGCCAGCAGCACCGGTCAGGGGGCAAGCAATCAGCCCCAGCATTTT.

The rearrangement joins TRBV19 to TRBJ2-7, with D maybe TRBD2 (6 bases). The CDR3 is 14 residues long. Between the trimmed V and J ends, which lost 5 bases and 7 bases, there was a span of 18 bases. Germline V gene lookup returns CDR1 LNHDA and CDR2 SQIVND (reference sequence). This CDR3 is CASSVSTSMNEQYF. The CDR3 DNA follows: TGTGCCAGTAGTGTCTCAACTAGCATGAATGAGCAGTACTTC.

This clonotype was found a few times. The chain couples TRBV27 to TRBJ2-3, with D perhaps TRBD1 or TRBD2 (5 bases each). Trimming cost V 2 bases and J 6 bases, with 18 bases left between them. The CDR3 length is 16 residues. From germline, CDR1 is MNHEY and CDR2 SMNVEV (reference sequence). The CDR3 bases are TGTGCCAGCAGTTTAGGAGGTTCGGGGCATCGGGATACGCAGTATTTT. The encoded protein is CASSLGGSGHRDTQYF.

This chain uses TRBV9 with TRBJ2-5; D is perhaps TRBD1 or TRBD2 (5 bases each). V was shortened by 0 bases and J by 5 bases, with 11 bases between the two germline ends. The CDR3 is 14 amino acids. From germline, CDR1 is SGDLS and CDR2 YYNGEE. CDR3 coding DNA: TGTGCCAGCAGCGTAGTGGCAGGGACGGAGACCCAGTACTTC. Its translation: CASSVVAGTETQYF.

This clonotype was detected only a few times. The V call is TRBV20-1, the J call TRBJ1-4; 9 nucleotides line up with TRBD1. Unmatched junction bases numbered 2, after V lost 2 bases and J lost 4 bases. In germline, CDR1 is DFQATT, CDR2 SNEGSKA (reference sequence). The CDR3 has 14 residues. Here the CDR3 reads CSARWDRDNEKLFF. CDR3 DNA: TGCAGTGCTAGATGGGACAGGGATAATGAAAAACTGTTTTTT.

The chain links TRBV7-2 to TRBJ2-1, with D tentatively TRBD1 or TRBD2 (5 bases each). This CDR3 region has 13 residues. Looked up from germline, CDR1 is SGHTA and CDR2 is FQGNSA. The germline V and J ends were trimmed by 5 bases and 9 bases, with 14 bases remaining between them. CDR3 region: CASSAIARGEQFF. The CDR3 coding sequence is TGTGCCAGCAGCGCCATCGCGAGGGGTGAGCAGTTCTTC.

The chain joins TRBV5-1 to TRBJ2-7; D is possibly TRBD2 (6 bases). CDR1 and CDR2 (germline): SGHRS, YFSETQ. V lost 7 bases, J lost 5 bases, and 16 bases lay in between. There are 13 residues in the CDR3. In DNA form, the CDR3 reads TGCGCCAGCGCACGGGGACTTTATGACGAGCAGTACTTC. Protein product: CASARGLYDEQYF.

Regarding this clonotype: The junction and the germline gene differ at one end; a read error may be behind it. The V and J genes are TRBV7-7 and TRBJ2-2, with a tentative D call TRBD1 (5 bases). CDR3 size: 14 residues. Germline-derived CDR1 and CDR2 are SSHAT and FNYEAQ (reference sequence). CDR3 in DNA: TGTGCTAGCAGCAGGGCGTCGAACACCGGGGAGCTGTTTTTT. Translating it yields CASSRASNTGELFF. Full variable domain (missing parts from reference TRBV7-7 and TRBJ2-2): GAGVSQSPRYKVTKRGQDVTLRCDPISSHATLYWYQQALGQGPEFLTYFNYEAQPDKSGLPSDRFSAERPEGSISTLTIQRTEQRDSAMYRCASSRASNTGELFFGEGSRLTVL.

The chain joins TRBV6-5 to TRBJ1-2; D gene uncertain. The CDR3 covers 15 residues. CDR1 MNHEY and CDR2 SVGAGI come from the germline V gene. V lost 5 bases and J lost 3, with 16 bases in between. This chain's CDR3 is CASSTQVEGYYGYTF. The CDR3 DNA reads as TGTGCCAGCAGTACCCAGGTGGAGGGTTACTATGGCTACACCTTC.

The gene calls are TRBV6-1 and TRBJ1-2; D is unclear. The length of the CDR3 is 11 residues. Trimming removed 6 bases from V and 6 bases from J, with 8 bases in between. From germline, CDR1 is MNHNS and CDR2 SASEGT. CDR3 residues: CASSLQNGYTF. The CDR3, as DNA: TGTGCCAGCAGCCTGCAGAATGGCTACACCTTC.

This clonotype occurred a few times. V usage is TRBV20-1 and J usage is TRBJ1-2; TRBD1 matches at 8 bases. The germline CDR1 and CDR2 sequences are DFQATT and SNEGSKA (reference sequence). The CDR3 extends over 14 amino acids. Trimming took 5 bases from V and 6 from J; bases not matched to a gene: 11. This CDR3 is CSADVRTGRDGYTF. CDR3 in DNA: TGCAGTGCTGACGTACGGACAGGGAGAGATGGCTACACCTTC.

The chain joins TRBV7-9 to TRBJ2-1; TRBD1 matches 7 bases. The CDR3 has 17 residues. J was trimmed by 1 base and V by 7 bases; bases with no gene match: 13. The germline gives CDR1 SEHNR, CDR2 FQNEAQ (reference sequence). The CDR3, as DNA: TGTGCCAGCATCGGAGATCTGGGGACAGAATCCTACAATGAGCAGTTCTTC. Protein sequence: CASIGDLGTESYNEQFF.

The chain combines TRBV27 with TRBJ2-1; 14 bases agree with TRBD2. Germline lookup yields CDR1 MNHEY and CDR2 SMNVEV (reference sequence). The CDR3 totals 19 residues. V was pared by 5 bases and J by 0 bases, with 9 bases of the junction left unmatched. The CDR3 reads CASSRVGTSGGLSYNEQFF. CDR3 sequence (DNA): TGTGCCAGCAGTCGAGTCGGGACTAGCGGGGGCCTCTCCTACAATGAGCAGTTCTTC.

The chain employs TRBV7-9 and TRBJ2-5; D is ambiguous. The J call may be wrong; the DNA end is better matched by TRBJ2-7. The CDR3 contains 12 residues. The germline V gene has CDR1 SEHNR and CDR2 FQNEAQ (reference sequence). The CDR3 sequence is CASSRLGIEQYF. DNA of the CDR3: TGTGCCAGCAGCCGGCTTGGCATCGAGCAGTACTTC.